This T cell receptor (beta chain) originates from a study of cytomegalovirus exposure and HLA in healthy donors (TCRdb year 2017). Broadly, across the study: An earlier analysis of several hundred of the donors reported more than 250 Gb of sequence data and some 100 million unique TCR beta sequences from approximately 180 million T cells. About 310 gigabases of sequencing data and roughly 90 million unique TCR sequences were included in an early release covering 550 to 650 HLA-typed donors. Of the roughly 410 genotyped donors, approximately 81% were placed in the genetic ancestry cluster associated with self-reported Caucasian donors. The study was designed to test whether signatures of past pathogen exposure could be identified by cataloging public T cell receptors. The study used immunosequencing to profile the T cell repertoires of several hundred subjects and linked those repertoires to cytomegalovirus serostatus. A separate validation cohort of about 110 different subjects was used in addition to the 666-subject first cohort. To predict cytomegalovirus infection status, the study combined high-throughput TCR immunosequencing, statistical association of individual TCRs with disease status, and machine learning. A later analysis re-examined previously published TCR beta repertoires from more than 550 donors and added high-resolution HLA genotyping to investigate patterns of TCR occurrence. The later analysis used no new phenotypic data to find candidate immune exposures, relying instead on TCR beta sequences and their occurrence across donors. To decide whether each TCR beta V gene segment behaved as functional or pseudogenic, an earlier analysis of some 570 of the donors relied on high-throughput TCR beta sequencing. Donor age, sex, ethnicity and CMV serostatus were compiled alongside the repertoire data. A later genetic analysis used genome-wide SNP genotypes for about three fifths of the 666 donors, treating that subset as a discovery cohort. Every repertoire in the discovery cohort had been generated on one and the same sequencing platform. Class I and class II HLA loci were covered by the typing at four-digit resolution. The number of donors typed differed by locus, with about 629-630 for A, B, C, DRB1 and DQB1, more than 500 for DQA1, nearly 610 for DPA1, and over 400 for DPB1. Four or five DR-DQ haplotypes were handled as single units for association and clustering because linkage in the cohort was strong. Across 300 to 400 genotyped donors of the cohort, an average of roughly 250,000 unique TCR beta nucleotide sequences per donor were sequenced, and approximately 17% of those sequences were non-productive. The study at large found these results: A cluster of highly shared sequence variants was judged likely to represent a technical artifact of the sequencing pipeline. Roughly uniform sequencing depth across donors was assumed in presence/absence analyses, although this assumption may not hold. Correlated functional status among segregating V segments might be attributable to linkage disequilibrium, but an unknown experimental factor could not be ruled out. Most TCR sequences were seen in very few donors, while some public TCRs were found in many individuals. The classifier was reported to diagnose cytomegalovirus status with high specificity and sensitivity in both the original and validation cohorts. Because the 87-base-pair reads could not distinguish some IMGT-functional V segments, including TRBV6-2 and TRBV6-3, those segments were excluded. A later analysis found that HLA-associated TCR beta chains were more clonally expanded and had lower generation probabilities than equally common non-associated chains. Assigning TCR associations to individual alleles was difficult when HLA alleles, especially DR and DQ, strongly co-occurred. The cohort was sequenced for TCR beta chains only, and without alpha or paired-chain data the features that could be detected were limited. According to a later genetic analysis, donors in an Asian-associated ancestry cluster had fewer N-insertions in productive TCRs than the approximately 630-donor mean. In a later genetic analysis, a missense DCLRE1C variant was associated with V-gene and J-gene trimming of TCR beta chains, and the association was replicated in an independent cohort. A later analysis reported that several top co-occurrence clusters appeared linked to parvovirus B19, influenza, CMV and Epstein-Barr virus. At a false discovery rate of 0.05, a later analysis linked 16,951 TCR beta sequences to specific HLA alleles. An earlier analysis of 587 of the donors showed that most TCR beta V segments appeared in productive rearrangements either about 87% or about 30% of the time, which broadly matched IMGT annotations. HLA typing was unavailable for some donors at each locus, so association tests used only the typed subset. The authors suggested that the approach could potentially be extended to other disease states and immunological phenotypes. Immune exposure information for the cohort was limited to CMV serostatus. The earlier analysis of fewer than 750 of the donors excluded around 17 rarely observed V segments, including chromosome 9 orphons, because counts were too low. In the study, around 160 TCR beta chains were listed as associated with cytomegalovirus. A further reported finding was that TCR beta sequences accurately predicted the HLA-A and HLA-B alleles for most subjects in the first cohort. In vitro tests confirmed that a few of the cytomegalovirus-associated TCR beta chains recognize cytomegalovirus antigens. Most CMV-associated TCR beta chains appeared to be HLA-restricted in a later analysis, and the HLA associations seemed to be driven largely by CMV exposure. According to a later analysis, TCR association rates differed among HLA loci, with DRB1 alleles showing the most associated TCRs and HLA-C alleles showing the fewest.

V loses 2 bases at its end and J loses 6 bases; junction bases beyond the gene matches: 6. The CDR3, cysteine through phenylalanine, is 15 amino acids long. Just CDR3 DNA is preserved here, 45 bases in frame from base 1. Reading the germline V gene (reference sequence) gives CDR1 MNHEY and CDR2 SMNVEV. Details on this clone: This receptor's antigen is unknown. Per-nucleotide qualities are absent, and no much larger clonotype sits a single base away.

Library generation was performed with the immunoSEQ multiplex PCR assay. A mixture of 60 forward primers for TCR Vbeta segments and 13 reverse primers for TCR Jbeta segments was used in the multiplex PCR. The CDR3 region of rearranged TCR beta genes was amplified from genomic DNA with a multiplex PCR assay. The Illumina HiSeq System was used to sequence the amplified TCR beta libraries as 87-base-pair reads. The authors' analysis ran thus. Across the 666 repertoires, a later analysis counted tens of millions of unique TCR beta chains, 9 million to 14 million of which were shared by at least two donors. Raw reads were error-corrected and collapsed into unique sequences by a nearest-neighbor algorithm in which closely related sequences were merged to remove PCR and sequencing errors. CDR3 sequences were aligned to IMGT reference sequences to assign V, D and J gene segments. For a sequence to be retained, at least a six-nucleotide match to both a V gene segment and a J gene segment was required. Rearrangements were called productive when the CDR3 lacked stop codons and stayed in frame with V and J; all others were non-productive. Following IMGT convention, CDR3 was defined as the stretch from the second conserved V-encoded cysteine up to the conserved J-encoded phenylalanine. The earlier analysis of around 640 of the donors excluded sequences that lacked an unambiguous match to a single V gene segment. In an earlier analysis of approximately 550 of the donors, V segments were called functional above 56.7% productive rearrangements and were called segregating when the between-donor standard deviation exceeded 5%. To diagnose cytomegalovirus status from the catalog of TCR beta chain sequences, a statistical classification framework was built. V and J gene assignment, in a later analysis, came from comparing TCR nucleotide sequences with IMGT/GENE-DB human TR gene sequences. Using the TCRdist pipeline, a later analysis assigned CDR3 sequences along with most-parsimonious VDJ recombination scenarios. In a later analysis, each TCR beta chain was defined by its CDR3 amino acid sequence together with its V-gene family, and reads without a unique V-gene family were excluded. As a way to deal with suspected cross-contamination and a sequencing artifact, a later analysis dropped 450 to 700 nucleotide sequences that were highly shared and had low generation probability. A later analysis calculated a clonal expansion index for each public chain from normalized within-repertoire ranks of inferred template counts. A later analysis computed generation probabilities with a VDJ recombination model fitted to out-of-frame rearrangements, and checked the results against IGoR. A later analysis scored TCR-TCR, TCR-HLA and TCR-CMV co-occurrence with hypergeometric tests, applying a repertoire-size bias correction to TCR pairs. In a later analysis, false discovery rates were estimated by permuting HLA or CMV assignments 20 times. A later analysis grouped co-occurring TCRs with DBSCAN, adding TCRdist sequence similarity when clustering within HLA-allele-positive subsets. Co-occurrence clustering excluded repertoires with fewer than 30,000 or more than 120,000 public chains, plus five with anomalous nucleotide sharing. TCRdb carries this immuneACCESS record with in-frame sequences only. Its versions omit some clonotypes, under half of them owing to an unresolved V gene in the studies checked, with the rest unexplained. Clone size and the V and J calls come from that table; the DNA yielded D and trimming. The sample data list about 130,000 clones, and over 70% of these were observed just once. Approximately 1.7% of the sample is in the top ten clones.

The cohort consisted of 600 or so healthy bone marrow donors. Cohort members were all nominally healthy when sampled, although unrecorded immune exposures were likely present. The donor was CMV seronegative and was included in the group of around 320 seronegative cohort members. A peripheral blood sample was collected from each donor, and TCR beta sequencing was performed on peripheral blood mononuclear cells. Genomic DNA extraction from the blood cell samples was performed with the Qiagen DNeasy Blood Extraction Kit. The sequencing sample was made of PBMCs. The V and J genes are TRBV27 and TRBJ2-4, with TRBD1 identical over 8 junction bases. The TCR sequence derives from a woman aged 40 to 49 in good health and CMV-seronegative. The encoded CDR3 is CASSLQGARGNIQYF. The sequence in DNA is TGTGCCAGCAGTTTACAGGGGGCTAGAGGAAACATTCAGTACTTC.